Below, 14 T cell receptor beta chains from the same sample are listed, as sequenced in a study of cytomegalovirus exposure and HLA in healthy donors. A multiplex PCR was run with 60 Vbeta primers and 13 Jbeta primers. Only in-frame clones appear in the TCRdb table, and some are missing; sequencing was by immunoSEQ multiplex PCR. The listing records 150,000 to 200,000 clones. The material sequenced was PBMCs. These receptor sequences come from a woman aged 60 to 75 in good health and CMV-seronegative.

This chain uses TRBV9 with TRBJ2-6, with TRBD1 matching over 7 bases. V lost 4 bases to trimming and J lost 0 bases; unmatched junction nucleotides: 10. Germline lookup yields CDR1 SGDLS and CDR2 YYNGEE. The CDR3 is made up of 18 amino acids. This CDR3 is CASSSATGTGSGANVLTF. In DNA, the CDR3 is TGTGCCAGCAGCTCTGCGACAGGGACCGGCTCTGGGGCCAACGTCCTGACTTTC.

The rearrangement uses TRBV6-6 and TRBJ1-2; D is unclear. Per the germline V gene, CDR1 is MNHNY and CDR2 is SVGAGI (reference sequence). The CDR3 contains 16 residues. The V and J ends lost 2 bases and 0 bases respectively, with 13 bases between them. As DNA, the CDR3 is TGTGCCAGCAGTTACGGGCCAGGTAGGCCTAACTATGGCTACACCTTC. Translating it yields CASSYGPGRPNYGYTF.

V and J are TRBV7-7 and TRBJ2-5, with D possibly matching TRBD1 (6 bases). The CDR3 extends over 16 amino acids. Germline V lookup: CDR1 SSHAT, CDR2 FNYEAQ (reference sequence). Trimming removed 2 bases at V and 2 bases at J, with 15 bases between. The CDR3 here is CASSLLTGTPQETQYF. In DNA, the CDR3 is TGTGCCAGCAGCTTATTAACCGGGACACCGCAAGAGACCCAGTACTTC. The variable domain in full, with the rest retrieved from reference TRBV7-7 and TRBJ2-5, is GAGVSQSPRYKVTKRGQDVTLRCDPISSHATLYWYQQALGQGPEFLTYFNYEAQPDKSGLPSDRFSAERPEGSISTLTIQRTEQRDSAMYRCASSLLTGTPQETQYFGPGTRLLVL.

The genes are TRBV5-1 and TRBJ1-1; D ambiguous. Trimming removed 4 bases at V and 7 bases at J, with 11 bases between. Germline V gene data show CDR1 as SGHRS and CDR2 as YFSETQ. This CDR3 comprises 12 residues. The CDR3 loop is CASSADRGEAFF. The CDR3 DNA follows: TGCGCCAGCAGCGCCGACCGGGGTGAAGCTTTCTTT. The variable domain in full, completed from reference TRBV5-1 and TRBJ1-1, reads KAGVTQTPRYLIKTRGQQVTLSCSPISGHRSVSWYQQTPGQGLQFLFEYFSETQRNKGNFPGRFSGRQFSNSRSEMNVSTLELGDSALYLCASSADRGEAFFGQGTRLTVV.

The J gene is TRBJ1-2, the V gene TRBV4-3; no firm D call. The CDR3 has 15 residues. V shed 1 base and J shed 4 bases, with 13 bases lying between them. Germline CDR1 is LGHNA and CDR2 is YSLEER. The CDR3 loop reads CASSQGSGGSYGYTF. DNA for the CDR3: TGCGCCAGCAGCCAAGGAAGTGGCGGTTCCTATGGCTACACCTTC.

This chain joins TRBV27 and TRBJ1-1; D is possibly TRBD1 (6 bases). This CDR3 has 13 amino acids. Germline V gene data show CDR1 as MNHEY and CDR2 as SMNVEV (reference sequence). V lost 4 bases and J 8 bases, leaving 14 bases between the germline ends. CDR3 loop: CASSSPGAYEAFF. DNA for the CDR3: TGTGCCAGCAGTTCACCAGGGGCTTACGAAGCTTTCTTT.

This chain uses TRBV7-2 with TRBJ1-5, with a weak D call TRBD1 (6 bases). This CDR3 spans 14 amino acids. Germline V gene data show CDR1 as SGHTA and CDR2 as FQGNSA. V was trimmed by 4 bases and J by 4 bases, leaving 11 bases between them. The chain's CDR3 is CASSSTTGNQPQHF. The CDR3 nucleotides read TGTGCCAGCAGCTCCACTACAGGGAATCAGCCCCAGCATTTT.

In DNA, the CDR3 is TGCAGCGTTGACGGGTCGAACACCGGGGAGCTGTTTTTT. It yields the protein CSVDGSNTGELFF. The chain is built from TRBV29-1 and TRBJ2-2; D uncertain. CDR1 and CDR2 (germline): SQVTM, ANQGSEA. CDR3 length: 13 residues. Trimming left V 3 bases short and J 0 bases short, with 5 bases between.

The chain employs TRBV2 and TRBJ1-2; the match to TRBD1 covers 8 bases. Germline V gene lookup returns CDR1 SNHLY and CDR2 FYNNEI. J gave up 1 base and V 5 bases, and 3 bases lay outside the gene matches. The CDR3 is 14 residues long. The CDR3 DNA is TGTGCCAGCAGTCAGGGGGCCGGTAACTATGGCTACACCTTC. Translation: CASSQGAGNYGYTF.

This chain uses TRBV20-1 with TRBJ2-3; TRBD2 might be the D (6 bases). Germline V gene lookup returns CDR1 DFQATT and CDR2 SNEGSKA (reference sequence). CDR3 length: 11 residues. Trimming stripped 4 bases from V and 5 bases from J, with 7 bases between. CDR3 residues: CSATSVDTQYF. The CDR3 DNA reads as TGCAGTGCTACTAGCGTAGATACGCAGTATTTT.

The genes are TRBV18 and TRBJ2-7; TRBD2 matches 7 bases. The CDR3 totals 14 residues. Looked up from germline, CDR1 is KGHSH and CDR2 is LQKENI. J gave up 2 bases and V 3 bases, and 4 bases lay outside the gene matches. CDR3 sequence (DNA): TGTGCCAGCTCACCGGGACTAAACCCCTACGAGCAGTACTTC. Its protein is CASSPGLNPYEQYF.

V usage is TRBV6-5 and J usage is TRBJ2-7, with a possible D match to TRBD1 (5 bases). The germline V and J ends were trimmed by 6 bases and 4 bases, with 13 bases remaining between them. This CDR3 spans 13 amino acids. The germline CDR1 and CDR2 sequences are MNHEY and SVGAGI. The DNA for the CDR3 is TGTGCCAGCAGGCACAGGCCTGGGTACGAGCAGTACTTC. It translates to CASRHRPGYEQYF.

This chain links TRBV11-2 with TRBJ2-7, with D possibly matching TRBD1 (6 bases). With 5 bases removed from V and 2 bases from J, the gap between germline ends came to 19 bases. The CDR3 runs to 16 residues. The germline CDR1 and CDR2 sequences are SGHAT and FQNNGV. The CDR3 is CASSPRSPGEPYEQYF. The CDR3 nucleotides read TGTGCCAGCAGCCCCCGAAGCCCAGGGGAGCCCTACGAGCAGTACTTC.

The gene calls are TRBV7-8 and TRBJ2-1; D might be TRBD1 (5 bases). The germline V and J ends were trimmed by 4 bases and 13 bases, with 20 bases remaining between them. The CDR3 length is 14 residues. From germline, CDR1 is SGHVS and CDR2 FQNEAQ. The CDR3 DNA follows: TGTGCCAGCAGCTGGGGCCCCAGTCTTGTAGGACAGTTCTTC. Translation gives CASSWGPSLVGQFF.